These 26 T cell receptor beta chains were all obtained from the same sample, sequenced in a study of regulatory T cells in long-lasting Graves disease. Noted time point: newly diagnosed GD, antithyroid drugs for less than 3 months. PBMCs provided the RNA from which the TCR library was made. Library construction for TCR beta used iRepertoire HTBI primers and Arm-PCR of CDR3 regions. TCRdb recomputed calls from the multiplex PCR reads with MiXCR, one row per CDR3 protein. The sample lists 550,000 to 700,000 distinct CDR3 sequences, roughly 16% occurring once. This sample also appeared in a second study, on T cells in Graves' hyperthyroidism and ophthalmopathy.

The specimen comprised peripheral blood mononuclear cells (PBMCs), sampled at new diagnosis, from a patient treated with antithyroid drugs. The receptor source for this set is a man younger than 35 with Graves disease.

This clonotype was observed a handful of times. V usage is TRBV7-6 and J usage is TRBJ1-6, with 9 bases lining up with TRBD1. Germline lookup yields CDR1 SGHVS and CDR2 FNYEAQ. The CDR3 spans 14 residues. V lost 8 bases to trimming and J lost 11 bases; unmatched junction nucleotides: 10. As DNA, the CDR3 is TGTGCCAGCGCCACCGGGACAGGGTATCCACCCCTCCACTTT. Amino acid sequence: CASATGTGYPPLHF.

This clonotype appeared many times. V is TRBV2 and J is TRBJ2-1; TRBD2 matches 16 bases. Germline values: CDR1 SNHLY, CDR2 FYNNEI. The CDR3 spans 19 residues. With 3 bases clipped from V and 14 bases from J, the junction kept 19 bases outside the gene matches. The CDR3 nucleotides are TGTGCCAGCAGTGATCAGCGCATAGGGCCGGGGACTAGCGGGAGGGGAGAGTTCTTC. Translation gives CASSDQRIGPGTSGRGEFF.

The chain uses TRBV20-1 and TRBJ2-1; 11 bases match TRBD2. This CDR3 has 14 amino acids. Germline CDR1 is DFQATT and CDR2 is SNEGSKA (reference sequence). The ends lost 4 bases at V and 9 bases at J; junction bases unmatched: 8. CDR3 amino acids: CSAIGSGRAGEQFF. CDR3 nucleotide sequence: TGCAGTGCTATTGGTAGCGGGAGGGCGGGTGAGCAGTTCTTC.

This clonotype came up once. It may be a read error: a sequence one base away is much more abundant. The CDR3 here is CASSLPGQVSGANALTF. The CDR3 region has the DNA TGTGCCAGCAGTCTCCCGGGACAGGTCTCTGGGGCCAACGCCCTGACTTTC. The chain recombines TRBV27 with TRBJ2-6; 8 bases map to TRBD1. This CDR3 is 17 amino acids long. CDR1 is MNHEY, CDR2 SMNVEV, per germline (reference sequence).

This clonotype was recorded many times. V is TRBV30 and J is TRBJ1-2; the match to TRBD1 covers 7 bases. With 0 bases clipped from V and 6 bases from J, the junction kept 7 bases outside the gene matches. Germline loops: CDR1 GTSNPN, CDR2 SVGIG (reference sequence). CDR3 size: 14 residues. The CDR3 region has the DNA TGTGCCTGGAGTGTACGGCTCAGGGGGGATGGCTACACCTTC. Translation: CAWSVRLRGDGYTF.

The chain links TRBV6-1 to TRBJ2-3; D is unresolved. Germline loops: CDR1 MNHNS, CDR2 SASEGT. The length of the CDR3 is 14 residues. V gave up 4 bases and J gave up 2 bases, with 10 bases separating them. The DNA of the CDR3 is TGTGCCAGCAGTGTGGAACAGCCCACAGATACGCAGTATTTT. Protein: CASSVEQPTDTQYF.

This clonotype was seen ten or more times. The J gene is TRBJ2-1, the V gene TRBV12-5; no clear D. Germline V gene lookup returns CDR1 LGHNT and CDR2 FRNRAP. V was trimmed by 2 bases and J by 1 base, leaving 12 bases between them. The CDR3 runs to 16 residues. Here the CDR3 reads CASGLTAGPSYNEQFF. The CDR3 DNA is TGTGCTAGTGGTTTGACGGCCGGCCCTTCCTACAATGAGCAGTTCTTC.

This clonotype was counted many times. The chain links TRBV25-1 to TRBJ1-1; D uncertain. The CDR3 covers 14 residues. V lost 4 bases, J lost 4 bases, and 13 bases lay in between. Per the germline V gene, CDR1 is MGHDK and CDR2 is SYGVNS. The CDR3 sequence: CASSALPSATEAFF. For the CDR3, the DNA is TGTGCCAGCAGTGCACTCCCATCAGCCACTGAAGCTTTCTTT. Looking up the rest from reference TRBV25-1 and TRBJ1-1 gives the full variable domain: EADIYQTPRYLVIGTGKKITLECSQTMGHDKMYWYQQDPGMELHLIHYSYGVNSTEKGDLSSESTVSRIRTEHFPLTLESARPSHTSQYLCASSALPSATEAFFGQGTRLTVV.

A few counts support this clonotype. CDR3 coding DNA: TGTGCCAGCTCCCTGGGCATCTCTGAAGCTTTCTTT. Translating gives CASSLGISEAFF. The gene calls are TRBV18 and TRBJ1-1; no definite D call. This CDR3 is built from 12 residues. V shed 6 bases and J shed 6 bases, with 11 bases lying between them. Germline CDR1 reads KGHSH; CDR2 reads LQKENI.

In the case of this clonotype: A much larger clone differs by one base, so this may be a read error. The V and J genes are TRBV7-8 and TRBJ2-7, with D possibly being TRBD2 (5 bases). Germline CDR1 reads SGHVS; CDR2 reads FQNEAQ. V dropped 4 bases and J dropped 0 bases, with 16 bases sitting between them. CDR3 length: 16 residues. The CDR3 sequence: CASSSPSAERSYEQYF. DNA of the CDR3: TGTGCCAGCAGCTCGCCCTCAGCGGAACGCTCCTACGAGCAGTACTTC. The full variable domain, completed using reference TRBV7-8 and TRBJ2-7, is GAGVSQSPRYKVAKRGQDVALRCDPISGHVSLFWYQQALGQGPEFLTYFQNEAQLDKSGLPSDRFFAERPEGSVSTLKIQRTQQEDSAVYLCASSSPSAERSYEQYFGPGTRLTVT.

The chain employs TRBV20-1 and TRBJ1-4, with D perhaps TRBD1 (6 bases). The length of the CDR3 is 13 residues. Germline assignment: CDR1 DFQATT and CDR2 SNEGSKA (reference sequence). V was shortened by 4 bases and J by 7 bases, with 13 bases between the two germline ends. CDR3 in DNA: TGCAGTGCTATCCGGACAGTCGGTGAAAAACTGTTTTTT. The encoded protein is CSAIRTVGEKLFF.

Concerning this clonotype itself: This clone may be a read error of a much larger clone one base away. This chain joins TRBV10-3 and TRBJ1-5, with TRBD1 identical over 9 bases. CDR3 length: 14 amino acids. Per the germline V gene, CDR1 is ENHRY and CDR2 is SYGVKD. The DNA of the CDR3 is TGTGTCATCAGTGGGGGGACAGGGCGTCAGCCCCAGCATTTT. Protein sequence: CVISGGTGRQPQHF.

The J gene is TRBJ2-2, the V gene TRBV7-2; D call uncertain. Germline CDR1 reads SGHTA; CDR2 reads FQGNSA. Trimming cost V 0 bases and J 0 bases, with 5 bases left between them. The CDR3 runs to 15 residues. CDR3 coding DNA: TGTGCCAGCAGCTTAGCTGTGGCGAACACCGGGGAGCTGTTTTTT. Protein sequence: CASSLAVANTGELFF.

This clonotype was detected a few times. The chain employs TRBV6-4 and TRBJ2-7; the D is unclear. The CDR3 covers 14 residues. Per the germline V gene, CDR1 is MRHNA and CDR2 is SNTAGT. Trimming pared 3 bases from V and 4 bases from J, leaving 13 bases between. The CDR3, as DNA: TGTGCCAGCAGTGAGTCGGCAGGCCCTTACGAGCAGTACTTC. Amino acid sequence: CASSESAGPYEQYF.

This sequence joins TRBV5-6 and TRBJ1-1, with TRBD1 matching 10 bases. The CDR3 sequence is 15 residues long. Germline loops: CDR1 SGHDT, CDR2 YYEEEE. Trimming at V came to 4 bases and at J to 6 bases, leaving 9 bases not matched to a gene. The CDR3 coding sequence is TGTGCCAGCAGCGCCACCGGGACAGGGGTGTCTGAAGCTTTCTTT. Translated, it gives CASSATGTGVSEAFF.

The chain links TRBV15 to TRBJ2-5; 8 bases agree with TRBD2. The CDR3 totals 16 residues. The germline gives CDR1 LNHNV, CDR2 YYDKDF (reference sequence). V dropped 0 bases and J dropped 5; count of bases not matched to a gene: 8. The CDR3 nucleotides are TGTGCCACCAGCAGAGATAGGGGGACTAGTAGGGAGACCCAGTACTTC. Its translation: CATSRDRGTSRETQYF.

This chain links TRBV18 with TRBJ2-7, with no clear D. The CDR3 sequence is 13 residues long. V was trimmed by 3 bases and J by 7 bases, leaving 13 bases between them. Germline loops: CDR1 KGHSH, CDR2 LQKENI. The DNA of the CDR3 is TGTGCCAGCTCACCGGGTTTTAGTTGGGAGCAGTACTTC. Translated, it gives CASSPGFSWEQYF.

This sequence joins TRBV28 and TRBJ2-7; D might be TRBD2 (6 bases). The V and J ends lost 3 bases and 5 bases respectively, with 20 bases between them. This CDR3 region has 16 residues. Germline V CDR1 and CDR2: MDHEN, SYDVKM. The CDR3 here is CASSLGEVPEDNEQYF. CDR3 nucleotide sequence: TGTGCCAGCAGTTTGGGGGAGGTGCCGGAGGACAACGAGCAGTACTTC.

This clonotype was picked up many times. J is TRBJ2-7 and V is TRBV6-1; 9 nucleotides align to TRBD2. Germline loops: CDR1 MNHNS, CDR2 SASEGT. The CDR3 covers 14 residues. V was pared by 7 bases and J by 4 bases, with 8 bases of the junction left unmatched. CDR3 in amino acids: CASILSGGLYEQYF. CDR3 nucleotides: TGTGCCAGCATTTTGAGCGGGGGGCTATACGAGCAGTACTTC.

This sequence joins TRBV11-2 and TRBJ2-7; possibly TRBD1 for D (5 bases). CDR1 SGHAT and CDR2 FQNNGV come from the germline V gene. This CDR3 region has 16 residues. V lost 3 bases to trimming and J lost 2 bases, with 17 bases between them. The CDR3 sequence: CASSFRALTYTYEQYF. CDR3 DNA: TGTGCCAGCAGCTTCAGGGCTCTCACGTACACCTACGAGCAGTACTTC.

The rearrangement links TRBV6-1 to TRBJ1-5; possibly TRBD1 for D (6 bases). Germline CDR1 and CDR2: MNHNS and SASEGT. V dropped 0 bases and J dropped 0 bases, with 12 bases sitting between them. The CDR3 extends over 17 amino acids. The CDR3 nucleotides read TGTGCCAGCAGTGAAGCGCCAGGGACAAATAGCAATCAGCCCCAGCATTTT. Residues: CASSEAPGTNSNQPQHF.

The chain links TRBV20-1 to TRBJ1-4; D is uncertain. The V end lost 7 bases, the J end lost 0 bases, and 12 bases lay between the germline ends. The CDR3 spans 14 residues. Germline V gives CDR1 DFQATT, CDR2 SNEGSKA (reference sequence). CDR3 nucleotides: TGCAGTGTGGTCGAATATGCAACTAATGAAAAACTGTTTTTT. Its translation: CSVVEYATNEKLFF.

This clonotype was seen repeatedly, ten times or more. The rearrangement links TRBV18 to TRBJ1-1; D may be TRBD1 (6 bases). The V gene's germline CDR1 is KGHSH and CDR2 LQKENI. There are 16 residues in the CDR3. Trimming pared 0 bases from V and 4 bases from J, leaving 15 bases between. CDR3 coding DNA: TGTGCCAGCTCACCACCGGGGGCGGGGCTTGGCACTGAAGCTTTCTTT. Amino acid sequence: CASSPPGAGLGTEAFF.

This clonotype was detected only a few times. The gene calls are TRBV20-1 and TRBJ2-5; TRBD2 is a possible D gene (5 bases). Germline assignment: CDR1 DFQATT and CDR2 SNEGSKA (reference sequence). Trimming stripped 3 bases from V and 7 bases from J, with 30 bases between. This CDR3 is built from 18 residues. The CDR3 loop is CSARATIGRLTPRGTQYF. The CDR3 DNA sequence: TGCAGTGCTAGGGCGACTATCGGCCGGCTAACACCCCGGGGGACCCAGTACTTC.

This clonotype has just a few counts. This chain links TRBV5-4 with TRBJ1-4; possibly TRBD1 for D (5 bases). Germline V lookup: CDR1 SGHNT, CDR2 YYREEE (reference sequence). V gave up 4 bases and J gave up 7 bases, with 14 bases separating them. The CDR3 loop spans 14 amino acids. The CDR3 region is CASSVVGRGEKLFF. For the CDR3, the DNA is TGTGCCAGCAGCGTCGTAGGGAGGGGTGAAAAACTGTTTTTT.

Many counts were recorded for this clonotype. The rearrangement uses TRBV11-2 and TRBJ1-2; TRBD1 matches at 10 bases. The V and J ends lost 4 bases and 4 bases, in that order; junction bases with no gene match: 9. CDR1 and CDR2 from the germline V gene are SGHAT and FQNNGV. This CDR3 is built from 16 residues. The CDR3 loop is CASSSGTGASGYGYTF. The CDR3 bases are TGTGCCAGCAGCTCCGGGACAGGGGCTTCGGGCTATGGCTACACCTTC.